The 9 T cell receptor beta chains reported below all come from one sample, sequenced in a study of molecular identifiers for immune sequencing clone quantification. TCRdb re-derived calls from the PCR reads in MiXCR, one entry per CDR3 protein. Of 97,000 or so distinct CDR3 sequences listed, about 35% are singletons. Specimen: naive CD8+ T cells from blood, with Jurkat cell RNA spiked in. Subset specified: FACS-sorted CD8+CD4-CCR7+CD45RA+ naive T cells. Receptor source: a human donor in good health. Some libraries in this study had Jurkat cell RNA spiked in.

V and J are TRBV11-1 and TRBJ2-7, with 8 positions matching TRBD1. Germline V lookup: CDR1 SGHAT, CDR2 FQDESV (reference sequence). V lost 4 bases to trimming and J lost 4 bases; unmatched junction nucleotides: 3. The CDR3 is 13 residues long. The CDR3 protein is CASSSDRGYEQYF. The CDR3 nucleotides are TGTGCCAGCAGCTCCGACAGGGGTTACGAGCAGTACTTC.

About this clonotype itself: At one end the junction does not follow the germline gene, possibly because of a read error. The V call is TRBV27, the J call TRBJ2-3; D is perhaps TRBD1 or TRBD2 (5 bases each). Germline values: CDR1 MNHEY, CDR2 SMNVEV (reference sequence). CDR3 length: 15 amino acids. This CDR3 is CAGSRGPVSGDTQYF. CDR3 coding DNA: TGTGCCGGCAGCCGGGGCCCGGTGTCGGGAGATACGCAGTATTTT.

On this clonotype: This likely comes from a read error, as the CDR3 has no conserved phenylalanine or tryptophan at its end. CDR3 nucleotides: TGTGCCAGCAGCCAATATGTTAGCGTCATCCAAGAGACCCAGTACATC. As protein: CASSQYVSVIQETQYI. The V gene is TRBV16, the J gene TRBJ2-5; possibly TRBD2 for D (5 bases). The V gene lost 1 base and the J gene lost 1 base, with 13 bases spanning the gap. Germline V gene data show CDR1 as KGHSY and CDR2 as FQNENV. This CDR3 comprises 16 residues.

This clonotype was observed a few times. In DNA, the CDR3 is TGTGCCAGCAGCCACGGTCGGGGACTTAGCAATCAGCCCCAGCATTTT. Translating it yields CASSHGRGLSNQPQHF. This chain connects TRBV3-1 to TRBJ1-5; weak D call: TRBD1 (5 bases). The CDR3 length is 16 residues. With 3 bases removed from V and 0 bases from J, the gap between germline ends came to 12 bases. Germline V CDR1 and CDR2: LGHDT, YNNKEL (reference sequence). Filled out from reference TRBV3-1 and TRBJ1-5, the complete variable domain reads DTAVSQTPKYLVTQMGNDKSIKCEQNLGHDTMYWYKQDSKKFLKIMFSYNNKELIINETVPNRFSPKSPDKAHLNLHINSLELGDSAVYFCASSHGRGLSNQPQHFGDGTRLSIL.

V gene TRBV7-8 combines with J gene TRBJ2-1; 9 bases line up with TRBD1. Trimming removed 1 base from V and 8 bases from J; junction bases left unmatched: 6. The CDR3 consists of 15 residues. Germline CDR1 reads SGHVS; CDR2 reads FQNEAQ. The CDR3 DNA follows: TGTGCCAGCAGCTTAGTAACAGGGGGCCGGGATGAGCAGTTCTTC. As protein: CASSLVTGGRDEQFF. The whole variable domain, remainder taken from reference TRBV7-8 and TRBJ2-1, is GAGVSQSPRYKVAKRGQDVALRCDPISGHVSLFWYQQALGQGPEFLTYFQNEAQLDKSGLPSDRFFAERPEGSVSTLKIQRTQQEDSAVYLCASSLVTGGRDEQFFGPGTRLTVL.

This clonotype was recorded a few times. J is TRBJ2-5 and V is TRBV4-1; D is possibly TRBD2 (6 bases). V shed 0 bases and J shed 7 bases, with 15 bases lying between them. Germline assignment: CDR1 MGHRA and CDR2 YSYEKL. The CDR3 length is 15 residues. This CDR3 is CASSQDLALEGTQYF. The CDR3 DNA sequence: TGCGCCAGCAGCCAAGATTTGGCGCTGGAGGGGACCCAGTACTTC.

The chain links TRBV28 to TRBJ1-2, with 9 bases lining up with TRBD1. The ends lost 1 base at V and 3 bases at J; junction bases unmatched: 6. Germline-derived CDR1 and CDR2 are MDHEN and SYDVKM. CDR3 length: 16 residues. The CDR3: CASSLLADRGHYGYTF. The CDR3 DNA follows: TGTGCCAGCAGTTTATTAGCGGACAGGGGTCACTATGGCTACACCTTC.

This clonotype was observed at least ten times. V and J are TRBV28 and TRBJ1-1; D gene unclear. The CDR3 sequence is 18 residues long. The germline CDR1 and CDR2 sequences are MDHEN and SYDVKM. V gave up 5 bases and J gave up 0 bases, with 22 bases separating them. CDR3 coding DNA: TGTGCCAGCAGTCTATCGACTGATAGTACGAAGATGAACACTGAAGCTTTCTTT. This encodes CASSLSTDSTKMNTEAFF. Using reference TRBV28 and TRBJ1-1 for the parts outside the CDR3, the full variable domain is DVKVTQSSRYLVKRTGEKVFLECVQDMDHENMFWYRQDPGLGLRLIYFSYDVKMKEKGDIPEGYSVSREKKERFSLILESASTNQTSMYLCASSLSTDSTKMNTEAFFGQGTRLTVV.

Concerning this clonotype itself: A read error may account for a junction end that differs from germline. This chain connects TRBV11-2 to TRBJ2-1, with D hard to call. CDR1 is SGHAT, CDR2 FQNNGV, per germline. This CDR3 comprises 15 residues. The CDR3 coding sequence is TGTGCCAGCAGCTTATTCGGCTTTCTATACAATGAGCAGTCCTTC. It is translated as CASSLFGFLYNEQSF.